This TCR beta chain was obtained from a study of T cell clonality in common variable immunodeficiency. TCRdb's table, derived via immunoSEQ multiplex PCR, lists solely in-frame clones and lacks some. This sample comprises some 40,000 clones, none seen once only. With V trimmed by 4 bases and J by 7 bases, 5 bases remained unmatched. From germline, CDR1 is SGHDN and CDR2 FVKESK. This CDR3 is 14 amino acids long. This clone showed up many times. The read terminates 3 residues before the CDR3 end, so the remaining end is supplied by the germline J gene. Caucasian heritage predominated among both patients and controls.

Sequenced: peripheral blood mononuclear cells. This receptor was taken from a person between 18 and 70 years old in good health. This sequence joins TRBV14 and TRBJ2-1, with 9 positions matching TRBD2. CDR3 DNA (partial): TGTGCCAGCAGCCGTCCGGGACTAGCTAATGAG. It yields the protein CASSRPGLANE. The full CDR3 sequence reads CASSRPGLANEQFF.